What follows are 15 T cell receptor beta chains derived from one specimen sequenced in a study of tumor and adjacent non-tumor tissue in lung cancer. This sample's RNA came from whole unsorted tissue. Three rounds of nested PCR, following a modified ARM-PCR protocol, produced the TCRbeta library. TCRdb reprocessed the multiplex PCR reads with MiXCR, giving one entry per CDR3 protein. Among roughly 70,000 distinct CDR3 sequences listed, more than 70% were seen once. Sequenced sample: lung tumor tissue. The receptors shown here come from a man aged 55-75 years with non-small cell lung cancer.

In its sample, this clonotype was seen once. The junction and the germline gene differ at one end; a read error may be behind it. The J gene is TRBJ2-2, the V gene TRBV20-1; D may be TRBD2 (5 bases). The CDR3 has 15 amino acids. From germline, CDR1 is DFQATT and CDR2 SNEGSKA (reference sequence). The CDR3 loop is CSDRRGIANTGELFF. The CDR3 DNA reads TGCAGTGATCGAAGAGGGATAGCAAACACCGGGGAGCTATTTTTT.

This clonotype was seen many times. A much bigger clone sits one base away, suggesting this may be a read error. Here the CDR3 DNA reads TGTGCCAGCAGTTGGGGACAGGGGGCGCACGAGCAGTACTTC. The encoded protein is CASSWGQGAHEQYF. The chain carries TRBV12-3 or TRBV12-4 and TRBJ2-7, with 12 bases aligning to TRBD1. The trim removed 4 bases at V and 5 bases at J, leaving 3 bases unmatched. There are 14 residues in the CDR3.

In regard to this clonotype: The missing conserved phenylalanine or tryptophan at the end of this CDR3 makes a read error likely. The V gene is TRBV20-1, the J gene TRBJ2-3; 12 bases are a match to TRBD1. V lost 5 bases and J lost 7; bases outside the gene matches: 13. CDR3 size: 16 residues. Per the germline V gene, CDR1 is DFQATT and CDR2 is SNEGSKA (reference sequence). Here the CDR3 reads CSARPTGQGAHNTQYS. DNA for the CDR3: TGCAGTGCTCGACCAACGGGACAGGGGGCGCACAATACGCAGTATTCC.

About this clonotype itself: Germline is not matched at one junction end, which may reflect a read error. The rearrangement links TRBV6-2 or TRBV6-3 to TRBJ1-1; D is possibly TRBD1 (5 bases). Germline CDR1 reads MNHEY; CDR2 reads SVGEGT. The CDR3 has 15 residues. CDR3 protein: CASSFPWGRNTEAFF. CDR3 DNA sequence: TGTGCCAGCAGTTTCCCCTGGGGGAGGAACACTGAAGCTTTTTTT.

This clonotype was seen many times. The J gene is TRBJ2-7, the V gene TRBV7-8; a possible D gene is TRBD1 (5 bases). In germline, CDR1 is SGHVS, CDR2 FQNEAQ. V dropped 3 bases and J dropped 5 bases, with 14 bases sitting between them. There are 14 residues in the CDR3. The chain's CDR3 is CASSFRQKLDEQYF. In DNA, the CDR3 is TGTGCCAGCAGCTTTCGACAGAAGTTGGACGAGCAGTACTTC.

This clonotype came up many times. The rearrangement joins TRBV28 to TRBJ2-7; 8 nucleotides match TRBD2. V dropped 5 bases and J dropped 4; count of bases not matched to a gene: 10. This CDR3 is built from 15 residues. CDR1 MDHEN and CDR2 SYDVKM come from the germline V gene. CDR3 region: CASSNAGTSVYEQYF. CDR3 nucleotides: TGTGCCAGCAGTAACGCCGGGACTAGTGTATACGAGCAGTACTTC.

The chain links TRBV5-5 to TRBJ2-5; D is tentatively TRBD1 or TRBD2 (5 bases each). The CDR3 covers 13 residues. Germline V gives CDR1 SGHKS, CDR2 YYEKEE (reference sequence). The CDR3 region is CVGSYTGLETQYF. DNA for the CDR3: TGTGTCGGCAGCTACACGGGGCTAGAGACCCAGTACTTC.

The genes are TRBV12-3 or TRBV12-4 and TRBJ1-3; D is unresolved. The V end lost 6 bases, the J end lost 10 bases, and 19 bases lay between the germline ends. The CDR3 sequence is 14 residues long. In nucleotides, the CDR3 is TGTGCCAGCAGCAGGACTGTCTCTGCAAAAACCATATATTTT. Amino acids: CASSRTVSAKTIYF.

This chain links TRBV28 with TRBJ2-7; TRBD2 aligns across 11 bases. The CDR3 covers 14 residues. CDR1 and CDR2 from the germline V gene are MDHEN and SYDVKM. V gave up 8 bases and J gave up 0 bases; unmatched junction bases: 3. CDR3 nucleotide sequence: TGTGCCAGCGCCACTAGCGGGAGCTCCTACGAGCAGTACTTC. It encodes CASATSGSSYEQYF.

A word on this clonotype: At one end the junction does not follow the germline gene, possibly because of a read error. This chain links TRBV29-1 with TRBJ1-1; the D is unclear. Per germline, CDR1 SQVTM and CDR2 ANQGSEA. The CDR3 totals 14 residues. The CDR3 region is CSALPVRANIEAFF. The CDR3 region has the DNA TGCAGCGCCCTGCCCGTTCGGGCAAACATTGAAGCTTTCTTT.

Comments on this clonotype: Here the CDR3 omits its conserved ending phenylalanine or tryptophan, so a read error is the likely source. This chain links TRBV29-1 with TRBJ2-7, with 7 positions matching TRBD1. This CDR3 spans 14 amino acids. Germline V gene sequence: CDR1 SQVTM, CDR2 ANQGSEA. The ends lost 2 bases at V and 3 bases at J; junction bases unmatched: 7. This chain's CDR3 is CSVERGQDRYEQYL. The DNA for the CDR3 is TGCAGCGTTGAAAGGGGGCAGGACCGCTACGAGCAGTACTTA.

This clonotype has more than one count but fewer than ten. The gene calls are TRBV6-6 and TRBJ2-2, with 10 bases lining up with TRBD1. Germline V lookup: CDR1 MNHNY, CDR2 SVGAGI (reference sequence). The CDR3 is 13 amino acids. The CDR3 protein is CTSRGQGFGELFF. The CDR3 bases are TGTACTAGCAGGGGACAGGGGTTCGGGGAGCTGTTTTTT.

As DNA, the CDR3 is TGTGACGGCAGCCTTTCAGGGGGCGGTGCTTTCTTT. It yields the protein CDGSLSGGGAFF. The chain links TRBV12-3 or TRBV12-4 to TRBJ1-1; 8 bases map to TRBD1. This CDR3 has 12 residues.

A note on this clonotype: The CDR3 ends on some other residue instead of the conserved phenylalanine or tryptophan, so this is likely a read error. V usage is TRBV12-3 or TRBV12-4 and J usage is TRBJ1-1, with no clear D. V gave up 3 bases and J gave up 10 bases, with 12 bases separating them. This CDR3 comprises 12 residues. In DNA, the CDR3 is TGTGCCAGCAGTTTTACAACAGTGCCAGCTTTCCTT. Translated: CASSFTTVPAFL.

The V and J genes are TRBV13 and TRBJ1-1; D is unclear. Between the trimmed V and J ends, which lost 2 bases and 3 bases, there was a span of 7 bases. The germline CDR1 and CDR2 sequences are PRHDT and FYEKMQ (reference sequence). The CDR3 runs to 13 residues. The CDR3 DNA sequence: TGTGCCAGCAGCTTAACCCAGGACACTGAAGCTTTCTTT. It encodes CASSLTQDTEAFF.